This T cell receptor (beta chain) appears in the sequencing data of a study of T cells in narcolepsy. Study overall: Enrolled donors included narcolepsy type 1 or type 2 patients and healthy controls.

Only in-frame clones appear in the TCRdb table, and some are missing; sequencing was by immunoSEQ multiplex PCR. The data contain more than 30,000 clones, more than 75% of them singletons. A word on this clone: No antigen is known for it.

General observations from the study: Healthy controls reportedly lacked the autoreactive clonotypes serially found in patients' blood. HCRT-specific and TRIB2-specific autoreactive clonotypes appeared among same-patient CSF and blood CD4+ clonotypes.

The source of this sequence is a human donor with narcolepsy. The material sequenced was CD45RA- memory CD4+ T cells from PBMCs.

The CDR3 loop is CASSSPGGVGEQYF. CDR3 coding DNA: TGTGCCAGCAGTTCTCCGGGAGGGGTTGGCGAGCAGTACTTC. The chain combines TRBV28 with TRBJ2-7; 8 bases are shared with TRBD2. With V trimmed by 4 bases and J by 6 bases, 8 bases remained unmatched. The length of the CDR3 is 14 residues. From germline, CDR1 is MDHEN and CDR2 SYDVKM.